The TCR beta chain under discussion was sequenced for a study of T cells in Graves' hyperthyroidism and ophthalmopathy. Study results and caveats: Peripheral blood also featured most of the thyroid clonotypes expanded above 0.001.

Researchers amplified the TCR beta CDR3 regions from RNA transcripts. TCR CDR3 regions were first amplified by RT-PCR with HTBI primers. Via MiXCR, TCRdb re-called the multiplex PCR reads, giving one row per CDR3 protein. Of approximately 620,000 distinct CDR3 sequences detected, approximately 13% appear once; the ten largest clones hold more than 5%. Concerning this clonotype: Its target is unknown.

V lost 0 bases and J lost 4, with 10 bases in between. The CDR3 contains 14 residues. Germline assignment: CDR1 DFQATT and CDR2 SNEGSKA (reference sequence). More than 8 ml fresh peripheral blood yielded the PBMCs. The V gene is TRBV20-1, the J gene TRBJ1-5; no clear D gene. The sequenced sample was blood. The receptor was isolated from a woman in her thirties with Graves' hyperthyroidism that later progressed to Graves' ophthalmopathy. In nucleotides, the CDR3 is TGCAGTGCTAGAGATAGTGCTTCTAATCAGCCCCAGCATTTT. As protein: CSARDSASNQPQHF.